Here is one T cell receptor (beta chain) with its context. No cognate antigen has been identified for it. No quality values exist for individual bases; no much larger clone is one base distant. Donors were healthy HIV-negative adults with no recently reported acute infections or vaccinations. Every donor was a Caucasian adult living in Nashville, Tennessee, USA. CD4+ T cells were enriched through magnetic negative selection, after which naive cells were positively selected on CD45RA and the remaining negative fraction served as the memory subset. Blood was obtained by leukapheresis, after which PBMCs were separated by Ficoll-Histopaque density gradient centrifugation and cryopreserved in liquid nitrogen vapor phase. Analytical flow cytometry was used to check the purity and quantity of each magnetically sorted T cell population. Genomic DNA was isolated from every sorted fraction and measured by UV absorbance on a Nanodrop 2000c.

From the cysteine up to the phenylalanine, the CDR3 has a length of 16 residues. Just CDR3 DNA is preserved here, 48 bases in frame from base 1. V has 0 bases trimmed and J has 1 base trimmed; junction bases matching no gene number 6. According to the germline V gene, CDR1 reads SGHRS and CDR2 reads YFSETQ. Using the deep immunoSEQ assay, TCR CDR3 regions were amplified from genomic DNA by multiplex PCR. For each cell subset, the extracted genomic DNA was distributed evenly across all wells of several immunoSEQ 96-well plates, and each plate served as one replicate. For sorted subsets, approximately 200 ng of genomic DNA, equivalent to roughly 33,000 T cell genomes, went into each replicate PCR. Purified libraries were measured with a Qubit 3.0 fluorometer, size-checked on a Bioanalyzer 2100, and measured again with the KAPA Library Quantification kit. Each immunoSEQ 96-well plate was sequenced on its own single-read 150-cycle Illumina NextSeq 550 flow cell. Per the source publication's procedure: Because only junctional sequences without quality scores were contained in the immunoSEQ output, filtering matching that applied to full-length reads could not be performed. Sequences were annotated with PyIR, a Python wrapper for IgBLAST v1.9, using IMGT germline references to assign V/J genes and CDR3. Reads were filtered out if the reads had weak V/J assignments (E-value above 1e-6), no CDR3, stop codons, out-of-frame junctions, or ambiguous translated residues. V3J clonotypes were defined as sequences sharing the same inferred V gene, J gene, and CDR3 amino acid sequence. Percentage overlap between repertoires was computed as shared unique clonotypes divided by the size of the smaller repertoire. Richness of each repertoire was evaluated using RTK rarefaction, the Chao1 estimator, and Recon v2.1 estimates of unobserved clonotypes. Generation probabilities were computed with OLGA for all TCRbeta clonotypes obtained by the gDNA method from several donors. As stored in TCRdb, this immuneACCESS dataset retains in-frame rearrangements with V and J assigned. A fraction of the clones does not appear; measured against another copy, unresolved V genes explain less than half of the discrepancy, and the remainder lacks a known reason. V, J and clone size are those of that table, while D and trimming were read from the DNA. Present in this sample are more than 2,000,000 clones, approximately 94% of which were seen just once. Of the sample, roughly 0.13% falls within the top ten clones.

The data originate from a study of shared clonotypes between healthy human individuals (dated by TCRdb to 2018 to 2020). With respect to the entire study: The cohort included three men and a couple of women between 18 and 49 years of age. Per donor, three plates each were used for CD4 naive and CD4 memory, two for CD8 naive, and one for CD8 memory. To estimate repertoire size and how much clonotypes are shared between individuals, the study performed deep sequencing of blood TCR repertoires from a handful of healthy adults. To increase sequencing depth and limit assay-specific biases, different laboratories used diverse techniques to prepare libraries and sequence TCR repertoires. Between about 0.8 and 8.9 billion PBMCs per donor were obtained by leukapheresis. The paper's findings and limits, for the study overall: When a few donors were compared, the shared fraction of clonotypes was 5% to 6.5% for naive CD4, around 4% for naive CD8, about 2.5% for memory CD4, and about 0.36% for memory CD8. Based on pairwise subsampling, the degree of clonotype sharing among donors was expected to be affected by sequencing depth. Naive subsets generally had larger estimated clonotype richness than memory subsets. Rarefaction of sorted-subset datasets indicated incomplete sequencing despite the large sequencing depth. The small number of donors limited the genetic and exposure-history diversity represented. Sampling was restricted to blood, and TCR repertoires in tissues likely differ from the TCR repertoires found in blood. Compared with non-shared clonotypes, the clonotypes found in all four sorted-subset donors had higher generation probabilities.

The TCR originated in a man aged 18 to 30 in good health. Recombination joined TRBV5-1 with TRBJ2-5, with 7 middle bases fitting TRBD1. Sequenced: naive CD4+ T cells sorted from blood. The cell subset or site label for this specimen denotes: CD45RA+ positively selected. The CDR3 reads CASSLVYGTAQETQYF. The sequence in DNA is TGCGCCAGCAGCTTGGTTTACGGGACAGCCCAAGAGACCCAGTACTTC.